This T cell receptor (beta chain) was observed in a study of naive and memory T cell subsets. This CDR3 has 16 residues. The germline V and J ends were trimmed by 5 bases and 4 bases, with 19 bases remaining between them. Germline CDR1 reads MDHEN; CDR2 reads SYDVKM. This clonotype has at least ten counts. Its matching antigen is unknown. Findings and caveats of the study: TCR abundance followed a power law differing between naive and memory subsets. Possibly reflecting memory cells re-expressing CD45RA, a few larger clonotypes occurred in naive repertoires, especially CD8. RNA-based TCR counts may shift with T cell activation and differentiation.

Both TRBC1 and TRBC2 were covered by a beta constant-region primer of two equimolar oligonucleotides. Nested alpha and beta constant-region primers with the SP2 primer drove four PCR rounds on ligated cDNA. Via MiXCR, TCRdb re-called the UMI-ligation and nested PCR reads, giving one row per CDR3 protein. The sample lists approximately 90,000 distinct CDR3 sequences, around 11% seen once, with roughly 0.13% in the top ten. This sequence joins TRBV28 and TRBJ2-3, with D uncertain. Sample: naive CD4+ T cells from blood. The sequence was collected from a human donor in good health. CDR3 residues: CASSPADLRSADTQYF. The CDR3 DNA reads as TGTGCCAGCAGTCCGGCGGATTTGAGGAGCGCAGATACGCAGTATTTT.